Sequencing of this T cell receptor (beta chain) was carried out in a study of T cells after yellow fever vaccination. General study points: A large majority of primary-vaccination clones showed up again after the booster (about 96% CD4, around 85% CD8). When the response was secondary, it was weaker but reached its peak faster, day 5 versus 15.

The CDR3 length is 14 residues. V lost 5 bases and J lost 8; bases outside the gene matches: 12. Germline CDR1 and CDR2: DFQATT and SNEGSKA (reference sequence). As to this clonotype: Antigen unknown.

Making TCR cDNA involved 5'RACE template switching, which added UMIs and a universal primer site. TCRdb re-called the 5' RACE reads with MiXCR, one entry per CDR3 protein. The data contain hundreds of thousands of distinct CDR3 sequences, roughly an eighth of them seen just once; the ten biggest clones take up 15%. This TCR derives from a man aged 30 to 45 who received the YFV17D yellow fever vaccine. The sample was PBMCs, taken on the day of the yellow fever booster vaccination. The rearrangement links TRBV20-1 to TRBJ2-1; TRBD2 aligns across 7 bases. CDR3 protein: CSARDYLNQDEQFF. For the CDR3, the DNA is TGCAGTGCTCGGGACTACCTCAATCAGGATGAGCAGTTCTTC.